This T cell receptor beta chain came from a study of blood T cell repertoires in COVID-19. Study overall: Both acute and convalescent COVID-19 samples were obtained from the United States, Italy and Spain.

Methods used by the authors: Reference gene primer amplification in the assay estimated nucleated cell counts. The data were produced by immunoSEQ multiplex PCR, yet TCRdb's version contains in-frame clones alone and is incomplete. That table supplies the V and J calls and clone size; D and trimming were determined from the DNA. The data show fewer than 200,000 clones, approximately 81% seen once. CDR1 is LGHDT and CDR2 is YNNKEL in the germline V gene (reference sequence). The CDR3 consists of 12 residues. The V end was cut by 1 base, the J end by 5 bases, with 5 bases between. This TCR was recovered from a woman aged 60-75 years with COVID-19, enrolled during active disease. What was sequenced was peripheral blood. The chain couples TRBV3-1 (or the pseudogene TRBV3-2) to TRBJ1-1; D is ambiguous. This chain's CDR3 is CASSQGSTEAFF. The CDR3 DNA reads TGTGCCAGCAGCCAAGGTTCGACTGAAGCTTTCTTT.